These 27 T cell receptor beta chains were sequenced from one sample in a study of somatic mutations in cytotoxic T cells in rheumatoid arthritis. Data came from immunoSEQ multiplex PCR; TCRdb stores just in-frame clones and leaves some out. This table has more than 15,000 clones, over 75% appearing once. The sample consisted of CD8+ T cells sorted from blood. The origin of the receptors is an adult with rheumatoid arthritis.

This clone is judged medium-sized (0.01 to 0.1%). The V call is TRBV7-9, the J call TRBJ1-5; no definite D call. The V end lost 1 base, the J end lost 6 bases, and 7 bases lay between the germline ends. Germline CDR1 SEHNR, CDR2 FQNEAQ (reference sequence). This CDR3 spans 13 amino acids. The CDR3 region is CASSLGGSQPQHF. The CDR3 nucleotides are TGTGCCAGCAGCTTAGGGGGTAGTCAGCCCCAGCATTTT. Combining the CDR3 with reference TRBV7-9 and TRBJ1-5 gives the whole variable domain DTGVSQNPRHKITKRGQNVTFRCDPISEHNRLYWYRQTLGQGPEFLTYFQNEAQLEKSRLLSDRFSAERPKGSFSTLEIQRTEQGDSAMYLCASSLGGSQPQHFGDGTRLSIL.

V gene TRBV7-7 combines with J gene TRBJ2-7, with D perhaps matching TRBD2 (6 bases). Per germline, CDR1 SSHAT and CDR2 FNYEAQ (reference sequence). Trimming took off 5 bases at V and 4 bases at J, with 21 bases between the two ends. The CDR3 consists of 16 residues. The CDR3 DNA is TGTGCCAGCAGCGCGGGACCGTATACTGGGACTTACGAGCAGTACTTC. Translated, it gives CASSAGPYTGTYEQYF.

V is TRBV5-6 and J is TRBJ2-7; D unresolved. Trimming took off 0 bases at V and 7 bases at J, with 14 bases between the two ends. This CDR3 spans 14 amino acids. CDR1 and CDR2 from the germline V gene are SGHDT and YYEEEE. This CDR3 reads CASSLGFRNVEQYF. CDR3 bases: TGTGCCAGCAGCTTGGGGTTCCGGAACGTAGAGCAGTACTTC.

This clone showed up just once. This sequence joins TRBV6-6 and TRBJ1-5, with TRBD1 matching over 7 bases. The CDR3 contains 15 residues. The ends lost 4 bases at V and 4 bases at J; junction bases unmatched: 7. Germline values: CDR1 MNHNY, CDR2 SVGAGI (reference sequence). Here the CDR3 DNA reads TGTGCCAGCAGTTTTGAGGAGACAGGGAATCAGCCCCAGCATTTT. This encodes CASSFEETGNQPQHF.

V and J are TRBV7-8 and TRBJ2-7, with TRBD1 matching over 9 bases. CDR1 is SGHVS, CDR2 FQNEAQ, per germline. With V trimmed by 2 bases and J by 7 bases, 6 bases remained unmatched. This CDR3 contains 14 residues. CDR3 loop: CASSLHDRGYEQYF. The CDR3 region has the DNA TGTGCCAGCAGCTTACATGACAGGGGGTATGAGCAGTACTTC.

The chain uses TRBV10-3 and TRBJ2-5; 10 bases map to TRBD2. CDR1 and CDR2 (germline): ENHRY, SYGVKD. The CDR3 totals 15 residues. Trimming cost V 4 bases and J 2 bases; bases outside gene matches: 4. The CDR3: CAISATSGIQETQYF. DNA for the CDR3: TGTGCCATCAGTGCAACTAGCGGGATACAAGAGACCCAGTACTTC.

This chain joins TRBV19 and TRBJ2-7, with D possibly called TRBD1 or TRBD2 (6 bases each). Trimming removed 3 bases from V and 5 bases from J, with 11 bases in between. There are 13 residues in the CDR3. In germline, CDR1 is LNHDA, CDR2 SQIVND (reference sequence). The CDR3: CASSIRGGNEQYF. The CDR3 bases are TGTGCCAGTAGTATTAGAGGGGGGAACGAGCAGTACTTC.

The chain is built from TRBV13 and TRBJ2-5; D gene uncertain. Germline CDR1 is PRHDT and CDR2 is FYEKMQ (reference sequence). CDR3 size: 15 residues. V shed 1 base and J shed 1 base, with 10 bases lying between them. The CDR3 sequence: CASSLEGFGQETQYF. DNA of the CDR3: TGTGCCAGCAGCTTAGAGGGATTCGGCCAAGAGACCCAGTACTTC.

This chain links TRBV4-1 with TRBJ2-5; 11 nucleotides line up with TRBD1. The closer fit of TRBJ2-7 to the DNA end suggests the J call may be wrong. The CDR3 runs 15 residues. The germline CDR1 and CDR2 sequences are MGHRA and YSYEKL. The CDR3 loop is CASSQAGTGGYEQYF. The CDR3 nucleotides read TGCGCCAGCAGCCAAGCCGGGACAGGGGGCTACGAGCAGTACTTC.

For the CDR3, the DNA is TGTGCCAGTCGGGTTCGGGAACGGGGGGGCGCAGGTGGCTACACCTTC. This encodes CASRVRERGGAGGYTF. The V gene is TRBV6-4, the J gene TRBJ1-2; TRBD1 is a possible D gene (6 bases). Trimming took off 9 bases at V and 7 bases at J, with 27 bases between the two ends. The CDR3 totals 16 residues. Germline CDR1 MRHNA, CDR2 SNTAGT.

The chain employs TRBV7-9 and TRBJ1-1, with D perhaps TRBD1 (6 bases). CDR1 is SEHNR and CDR2 is FQNEAQ in the germline V gene (reference sequence). The V end was cut by 5 bases, the J end by 11 bases, with 18 bases between. There are 13 residues in the CDR3. The CDR3 here is CASSLGGAPLAFF. Here the CDR3 DNA reads TGTGCCAGCAGCCTGGGGGGGGCCCCTCTGGCTTTCTTT. The full variable domain, in which reference TRBV7-9 and TRBJ1-1 provide the parts outside the CDR3, is DTGVSQNPRHKITKRGQNVTFRCDPISEHNRLYWYRQTLGQGPEFLTYFQNEAQLEKSRLLSDRFSAERPKGSFSTLEIQRTEQGDSAMYLCASSLGGAPLAFFGQGTRLTVV.

V is TRBV5-1 and J is TRBJ2-3, with D unclear. Trimming left V 4 bases short and J 5 bases short, with 8 bases between. This CDR3 has 12 residues. Germline V gene lookup returns CDR1 SGHRS and CDR2 YFSETQ. The CDR3 is CASSESVDTQYF. The CDR3 DNA reads TGCGCCAGCAGCGAGTCGGTAGATACGCAGTATTTT.

The rearrangement links TRBV12-5 to TRBJ2-2; D is tentatively TRBD1 or TRBD2 (5 bases each). Between the trimmed V and J ends, which lost 0 bases and 6 bases, there was a span of 20 bases. The CDR3 extends over 18 amino acids. Per germline, CDR1 LGHNT and CDR2 FRNRAP. The CDR3 is CASGLVPVWDGGPGELFF. The CDR3 DNA reads TGTGCTAGTGGTTTGGTACCAGTGTGGGACGGCGGTCCCGGGGAGCTGTTTTTT.

This chain joins TRBV5-6 and TRBJ1-2; D uncertain. With 0 bases removed from V and 1 base from J, the gap between germline ends came to 7 bases. Germline V gene lookup returns CDR1 SGHDT and CDR2 YYEEEE. The CDR3 totals 14 residues. In DNA, the CDR3 is TGTGCCAGCAGCTTGGGGGCTTTTAACTATGGCTACACCTTC. Its translation is CASSLGAFNYGYTF.

The chain carries TRBV7-7 and TRBJ2-1; TRBD2 agrees at 10 bases. CDR3 size: 15 residues. V was clipped by 1 base and J by 8 bases; unmatched bases: 5. The V gene's germline CDR1 is SSHAT and CDR2 FNYEAQ (reference sequence). The CDR3 here is CASSLEASGGYEQFF. The DNA of the CDR3 is TGTGCCAGCAGCTTAGAGGCTAGCGGGGGTTATGAGCAGTTCTTC. Full variable domain (remainder filled in from reference TRBV7-7 and TRBJ2-1): GAGVSQSPRYKVTKRGQDVTLRCDPISSHATLYWYQQALGQGPEFLTYFNYEAQPDKSGLPSDRFSAERPEGSISTLTIQRTEQRDSAMYRCASSLEASGGYEQFFGPGTRLTVL.

V gene TRBV29-1 combines with J gene TRBJ1-1; TRBD1 agrees at 7 bases. This CDR3 region has 13 residues. Germline V CDR1 and CDR2: SQVTM, ANQGSEA. Trimming took 2 bases from V and 0 from J; bases not matched to a gene: 0. The CDR3 reads CSVERGLNTEAFF. Written as DNA, the CDR3 is TGCAGCGTTGAAAGGGGGCTGAACACTGAAGCTTTCTTT.

V is TRBV30 and J is TRBJ1-2; D call uncertain. The CDR3 runs to 14 residues. Germline V lookup: CDR1 GTSNPN, CDR2 SVGIG (reference sequence). Trimming left V 0 bases short and J 8 bases short, with 16 bases between. CDR3 nucleotide sequence: TGTGCCTGGAGTGTACCCGAGGCCGCGCGGGGCTACACCTTC. Protein: CAWSVPEAARGYTF.

The chain joins TRBV29-1 to TRBJ2-7; no definite D call. V was trimmed by 4 bases and J by 1 base, leaving 11 bases between them. Germline CDR1 is SQVTM and CDR2 is ANQGSEA. The CDR3 has 13 residues. CDR3 sequence reads: CSVGRFGSYEQYF. CDR3 coding DNA: TGCAGCGTTGGCAGGTTCGGGTCCTACGAGCAGTACTTC.

Relative to its sample, this clone is large (0.1 to 1%). This same CDR3 is encoded by further DNA sequences in the sample. The chain recombines TRBV5-6 with TRBJ2-7; D gene uncertain. Per germline, CDR1 SGHDT and CDR2 YYEEEE. With 3 bases removed from V and 7 bases from J, the gap between germline ends came to 8 bases. The CDR3 is 11 residues long. The CDR3 spells CASSYSVEQYF. In nucleotides, the CDR3 is TGTGCCAGCAGCTACAGCGTTGAGCAGTACTTC.

The chain couples TRBV6-6 to TRBJ2-5; a weak D match, TRBD1 (5 bases). V was shortened by 6 bases and J by 2 bases, with 13 bases between the two germline ends. Germline lookup yields CDR1 MNHNY and CDR2 SVGAGI (reference sequence). This CDR3 has 14 residues. The CDR3 coding sequence is TGTGCCAGCAGCCCCTGGACAATTCAAGAGACCCAGTACTTC. It is translated as CASSPWTIQETQYF.

The chain employs TRBV6-5 and TRBJ1-2; 7 bases map to TRBD1. The CDR3 has 15 residues. Looked up from germline, CDR1 is MNHEY and CDR2 is SVGAGI. J was trimmed by 6 bases and V by 2 bases; bases with no gene match: 9. The CDR3 spells CASSYAGTDPNGYTF. CDR3 coding DNA: TGTGCCAGCAGTTACGCCGGGACAGATCCCAATGGCTACACCTTC.

The chain has TRBV9 and TRBJ1-4; D is uncertain. V was cut by 4 bases and J by 0 bases, with 10 bases left in between. The CDR3 has 15 amino acids. The germline CDR1 and CDR2 sequences are SGDLS and YYNGEE. The CDR3 region is CASSTRGATNEKLFF. In nucleotides, the CDR3 is TGTGCCAGCAGCACCCGGGGTGCAACTAATGAAAAACTGTTTTTT.

J is TRBJ1-2 and V is TRBV1. TRBV1 corresponds to a pseudogene. The CDR3 is 15 amino acids. In DNA form, the CDR3 reads TGCACCAGCAGCCAAGATCTCAGCAGCAACTATGGCTACACCTTC. The encoded protein is CTSSQDLSSNYGYTF.

The rearrangement uses TRBV29-1 and TRBJ2-2; TRBD2 might be the D (5 bases). This CDR3 region has 10 residues. The V end was cut by 6 bases, the J end by 16 bases, with 15 bases between. Per the germline V gene, CDR1 is SQVTM and CDR2 is ANQGSEA. The CDR3 nucleotides are TGCAGCGTCGTGGCCCGGGAACAGTTTTTT. Its translation: CSVVAREQFF.

Only a few counts were recorded for this clone. The chain's CDR3 is CATSKLQNNQPQHF. DNA of the CDR3: TGTGCCACCAGCAAATTACAGAATAATCAGCCCCAGCATTTT. The chain employs TRBV15 and TRBJ1-5; D gene uncertain. Germline-derived CDR1 and CDR2 are LNHNV and YYDKDF (reference sequence). The CDR3 consists of 14 residues. Trimming left V 4 bases short and J 4 bases short, with 11 bases between.

V is TRBV23-1 and J is TRBJ1-2, with 7 positions matching TRBD1. TRBV23-1 belongs to the ORF category, with a function that is uncertain. V was clipped by 4 bases and J by 3 bases; unmatched bases: 5. This CDR3 spans 14 amino acids. The CDR3 coding sequence is TGCGCCAGCAGTCGACGGACAGGCCACTATGGCTACACCTTC. Translated, it gives CASSRRTGHYGYTF.

This clone came up once. The chain uses TRBV11-3 and TRBJ2-3, with TRBD2 matching 9 bases. This CDR3 is 15 amino acids long. CDR1 and CDR2 (germline): SGHNT, YENEEA. V lost 7 bases to trimming and J lost 4 bases; unmatched junction nucleotides: 9. The CDR3 DNA reads TGTGCCAGCATTGGGCGGGAGGGAGAATCAGATACGCAGTATTTT. This encodes CASIGREGESDTQYF. Complete variable domain (other parts from reference TRBV11-3 and TRBJ2-3): EAGVVQSPRYKIIEKKQPVAFWCNPISGHNTLYWYLQNLGQGPELLIRYENEEAVDDSQLPKDRFSAERLKGVDSTLKIQPAELGDSAVYLCASIGREGESDTQYFGPGTRLTVL.